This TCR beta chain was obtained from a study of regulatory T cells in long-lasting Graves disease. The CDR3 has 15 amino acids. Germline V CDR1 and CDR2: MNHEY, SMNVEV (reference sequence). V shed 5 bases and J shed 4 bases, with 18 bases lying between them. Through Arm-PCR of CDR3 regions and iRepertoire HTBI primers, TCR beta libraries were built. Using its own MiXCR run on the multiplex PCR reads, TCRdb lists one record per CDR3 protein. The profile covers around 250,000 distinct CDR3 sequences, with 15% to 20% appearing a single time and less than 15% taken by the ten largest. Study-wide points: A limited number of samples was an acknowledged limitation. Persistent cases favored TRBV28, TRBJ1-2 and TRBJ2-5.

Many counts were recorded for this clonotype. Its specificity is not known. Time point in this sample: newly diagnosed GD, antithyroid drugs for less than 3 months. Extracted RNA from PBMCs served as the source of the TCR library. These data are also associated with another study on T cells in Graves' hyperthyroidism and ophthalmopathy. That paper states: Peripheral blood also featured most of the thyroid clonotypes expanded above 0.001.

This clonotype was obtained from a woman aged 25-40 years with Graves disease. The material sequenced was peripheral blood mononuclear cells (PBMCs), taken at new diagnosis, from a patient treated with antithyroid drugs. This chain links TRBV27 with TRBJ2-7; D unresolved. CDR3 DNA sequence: TGTGCCAGCAGTCGACCAGGAGTAAGGTCTTACGAGCAGTACTTC. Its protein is CASSRPGVRSYEQYF.